This T cell receptor (beta chain) was profiled in a study of tumor-infiltrating lymphocytes in oesophageal squamous cell carcinoma. Germline V lookup: CDR1 MNHNS, CDR2 SASEGT. The CDR3 is made up of 13 amino acids. V lost 8 bases and J 0 bases, leaving 5 bases between the germline ends. One entry per CDR3 protein, called by TCRdb with MiXCR from the PCR reads. Seen here are some 16,000 distinct CDR3 sequences, roughly 40% observed once, and the top ten hold roughly 36%. The sequenced sample was normal esophageal tissue next to the tumor. This TCR derives from a female donor with esophageal squamous cell carcinoma. V usage is TRBV6-1 and J usage is TRBJ2-6; D unclear. The CDR3 here is CASVYSGANVLTF. Here the CDR3 DNA reads TGTGCCAGCGTGTACTCTGGGGCCAACGTCCTGACTTTC.